The 2 T cell receptor beta chains given below trace back to one sample, sequenced in a study of shared clonotypes between healthy human individuals. The table came from immunoSEQ multiplex PCR; TCRdb's copy has only in-frame clones and leaves some out. The table records 1,400,000 or so clones, approximately 98.5% of them present only once. Material for sequencing was naive CD4+ T cells sorted from blood. Noted subset: CD45RA+ positively selected. The receptors stem from a man under 40 in good health.

In its sample, this clone was seen once. This chain links TRBV2 with TRBJ2-2, with TRBD2 matching 12 bases. The junction had 9 bases not matched to a gene; V was cut back by 3 bases and J by 7 bases. Per germline, CDR1 SNHLY and CDR2 FYNNEI. The CDR3 length is 17 residues. Here the CDR3 reads CASSESLAGGHGGELFF. CDR3 coding DNA: TGTGCCAGCAGTGAGAGCCTAGCGGGAGGGCACGGCGGGGAGCTGTTTTTT.

The chain recombines TRBV14 with TRBJ2-7; 7 nucleotides agree with TRBD2. Germline CDR1 SGHDN, CDR2 FVKESK. The V segment lost 0 bases and the J segment 0 bases; nucleotides outside the gene matches: 2. The CDR3 is 15 residues long. The CDR3 nucleotides read TGTGCCAGCAGCCAAGATGCTAGCGGCTCCTACGAGCAGTACTTC. It yields the protein CASSQDASGSYEQYF.